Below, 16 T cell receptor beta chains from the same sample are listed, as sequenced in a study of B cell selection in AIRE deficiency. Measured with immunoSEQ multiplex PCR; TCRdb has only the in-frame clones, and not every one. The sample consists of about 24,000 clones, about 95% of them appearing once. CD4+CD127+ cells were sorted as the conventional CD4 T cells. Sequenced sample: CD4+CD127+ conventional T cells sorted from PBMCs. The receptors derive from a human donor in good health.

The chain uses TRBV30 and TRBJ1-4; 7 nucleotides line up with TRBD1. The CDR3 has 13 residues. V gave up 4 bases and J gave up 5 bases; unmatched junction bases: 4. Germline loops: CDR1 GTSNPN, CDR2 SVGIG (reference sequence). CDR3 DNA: TGTGCCTGGAATCCGACAGGGAATGAAAAACTGTTTTTT. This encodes CAWNPTGNEKLFF.

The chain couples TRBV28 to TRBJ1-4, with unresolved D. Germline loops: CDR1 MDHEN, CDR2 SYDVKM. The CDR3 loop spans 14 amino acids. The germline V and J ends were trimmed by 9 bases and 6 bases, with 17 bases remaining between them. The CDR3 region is CASATGVRDEKLFF. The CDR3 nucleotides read TGTGCCAGTGCTACCGGGGTGAGGGATGAAAAACTGTTTTTT.

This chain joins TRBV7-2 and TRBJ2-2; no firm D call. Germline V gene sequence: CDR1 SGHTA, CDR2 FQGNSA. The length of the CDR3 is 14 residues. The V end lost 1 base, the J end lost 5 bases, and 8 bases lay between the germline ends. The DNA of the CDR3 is TGTGCCAGCAGCTTAGTAGGTGGGACCGGGGAGCTGTTTTTT. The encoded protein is CASSLVGGTGELFF.

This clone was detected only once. This chain's CDR3 is CASPPGHLYTDTQYF. The CDR3 nucleotides read TGCGCCAGCCCTCCGGGACATCTTTACACAGATACGCAGTATTTT. The rearrangement joins TRBV10-1 to TRBJ2-3; D is possibly TRBD1 (6 bases). The germline CDR1 and CDR2 sequences are WNHNN and SYGVQD (reference sequence). Trimming shortened V by 8 bases and J by 2 bases, and 17 bases separated the two germline ends. The CDR3 has 15 residues.

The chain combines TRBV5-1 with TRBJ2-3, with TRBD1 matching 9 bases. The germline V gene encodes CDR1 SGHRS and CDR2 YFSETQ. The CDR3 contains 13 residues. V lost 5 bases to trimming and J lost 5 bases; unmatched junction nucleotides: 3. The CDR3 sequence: CASRTGGQDTQYF. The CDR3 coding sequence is TGCGCCAGCAGGACAGGGGGACAAGATACGCAGTATTTT.

The CDR3 region is CASSFPRQVVGTIYF. The CDR3 DNA reads as TGTGCCAGCAGTTTCCCCCGACAGGTTGTAGGCACCATATATTTT. The chain uses TRBV28 and TRBJ1-3, with a possible D match to TRBD1 (6 bases). From germline, CDR1 is MDHEN and CDR2 SYDVKM. CDR3 length: 15 amino acids. Trimming shortened V by 3 bases and J by 9 bases, and 18 bases separated the two germline ends. The complete variable domain, with remaining parts taken from reference TRBV28 and TRBJ1-3, reads DVKVTQSSRYLVKRTGEKVFLECVQDMDHENMFWYRQDPGLGLRLIYFSYDVKMKEKGDIPEGYSVSREKKERFSLILESASTNQTSMYLCASSFPRQVVGTIYFGEGSWLTVV.

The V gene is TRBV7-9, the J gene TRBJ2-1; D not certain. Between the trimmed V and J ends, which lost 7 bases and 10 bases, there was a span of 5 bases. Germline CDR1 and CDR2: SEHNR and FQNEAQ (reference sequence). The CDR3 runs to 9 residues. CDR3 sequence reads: CASTREQFF. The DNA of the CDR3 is TGTGCCAGCACAAGGGAGCAGTTCTTC.

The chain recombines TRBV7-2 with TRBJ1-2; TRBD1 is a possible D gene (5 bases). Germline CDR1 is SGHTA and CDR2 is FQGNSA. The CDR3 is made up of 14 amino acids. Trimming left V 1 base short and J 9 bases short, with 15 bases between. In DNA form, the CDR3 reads TGTGCCAGCAGCTTAGTTCGGGGGGGAATGAGCTACACCTTC. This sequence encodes CASSLVRGGMSYTF.

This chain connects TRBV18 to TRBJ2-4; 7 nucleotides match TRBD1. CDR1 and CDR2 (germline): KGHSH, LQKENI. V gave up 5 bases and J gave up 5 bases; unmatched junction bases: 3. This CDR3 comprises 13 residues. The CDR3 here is CASSSGQENIQYF. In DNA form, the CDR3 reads TGTGCCAGCTCATCAGGACAGGAAAACATTCAGTACTTC.

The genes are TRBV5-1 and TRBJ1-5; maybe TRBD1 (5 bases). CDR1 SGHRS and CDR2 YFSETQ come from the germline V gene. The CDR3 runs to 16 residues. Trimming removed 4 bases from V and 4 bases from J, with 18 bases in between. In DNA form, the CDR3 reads TGCGCCAGCAGCCTTGGGGGGGACTTTTCTAATCAGCCCCAGCATTTT. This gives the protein CASSLGGDFSNQPQHF.

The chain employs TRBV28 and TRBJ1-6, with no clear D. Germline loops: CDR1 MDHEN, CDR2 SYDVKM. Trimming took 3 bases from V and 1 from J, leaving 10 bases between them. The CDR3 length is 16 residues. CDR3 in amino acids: CASSLARASYNSPLHF. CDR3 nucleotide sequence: TGTGCCAGCAGTTTGGCGAGGGCATCCTATAATTCACCCCTCCACTTT.

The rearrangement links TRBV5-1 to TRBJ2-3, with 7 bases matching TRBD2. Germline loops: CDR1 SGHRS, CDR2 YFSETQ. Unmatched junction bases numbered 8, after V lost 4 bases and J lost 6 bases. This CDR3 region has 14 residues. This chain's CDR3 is CASSEEGRVDTQYF. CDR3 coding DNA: TGCGCCAGCAGCGAGGAGGGGAGGGTGGATACGCAGTATTTT.

Here the CDR3 reads CASSAGGGAETQYF. CDR3 nucleotide sequence: TGTGCCAGCAGTGCAGGCGGGGGGGCGGAGACCCAGTACTTC. The J gene is TRBJ2-5, the V gene TRBV2; 9 bases map to TRBD2. The CDR3 sequence is 14 residues long. V was pared by 4 bases and J by 5 bases, with 5 bases of the junction left unmatched. Germline-derived CDR1 and CDR2 are SNHLY and FYNNEI.

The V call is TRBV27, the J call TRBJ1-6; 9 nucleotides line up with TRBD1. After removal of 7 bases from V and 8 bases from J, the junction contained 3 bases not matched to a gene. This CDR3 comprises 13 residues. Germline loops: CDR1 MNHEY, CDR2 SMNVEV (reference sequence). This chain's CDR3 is CASMGQGDSPLHF. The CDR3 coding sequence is TGTGCCAGCATGGGACAGGGTGATTCACCCCTCCACTTT.

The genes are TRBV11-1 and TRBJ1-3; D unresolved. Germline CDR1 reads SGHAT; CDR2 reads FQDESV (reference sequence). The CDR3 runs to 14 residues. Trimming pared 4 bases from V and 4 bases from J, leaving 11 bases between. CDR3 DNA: TGTGCCAGCAGCTATTGGGCGTACGGAAACACCATATATTTT. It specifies CASSYWAYGNTIYF.

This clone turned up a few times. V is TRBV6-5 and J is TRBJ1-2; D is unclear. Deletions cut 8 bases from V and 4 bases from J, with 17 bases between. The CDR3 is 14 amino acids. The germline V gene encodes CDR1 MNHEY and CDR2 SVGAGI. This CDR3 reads CASGPEVRSYGYTF. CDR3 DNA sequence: TGTGCCAGCGGTCCCGAGGTCAGGAGCTATGGCTACACCTTC.